This entry lists 21 T cell receptor beta chains sequenced from one sample in a study of breast tumors, draining lymph nodes, adjacent tissues. TCRdb reprocessed the multiplex PCR reads via MiXCR and lists one record per CDR3 protein. The sample consists of 24,000 or so distinct CDR3 sequences, 23% of them appearing once. Sequencing used breast tumor tissue. These receptors all come from a female donor with breast cancer. Some clones in this sample may be carry-over from other donors' samples.

This clonotype rates as medium-sized. V gene TRBV5-1 combines with J gene TRBJ2-1; D may be TRBD2 (5 bases). Looked up from germline, CDR1 is SGHRS and CDR2 is YFSETQ. This CDR3 has 15 amino acids. V shed 3 bases and J shed 7 bases, with 17 bases lying between them. The CDR3 spells CASSSLAGIENEQFF. In DNA, the CDR3 is TGCGCCAGCAGCTCCTTAGCCGGGATCGAGAATGAGCAGTTCTTC.

This clonotype was observed at least ten times. J is TRBJ1-2 and V is TRBV15; maybe TRBD1 (5 bases). In germline, CDR1 is LNHNV, CDR2 YYDKDF (reference sequence). CDR3 length: 14 amino acids. Trimming removed 0 bases from V and 8 bases from J, with 13 bases in between. The CDR3 DNA is TGTGCCACCAGCAGAGATCACGGGGGTAGGGGCTACACCTTC. Encoded protein: CATSRDHGGRGYTF.

The sample holds many counts of this clonotype. This may be a read error: a much more frequent sequence differs by one nucleotide. This chain connects TRBV3-1 to TRBJ1-4; D may be TRBD1 (5 bases). CDR1 and CDR2 from the germline V gene are LGHDT and YNNKEL (reference sequence). The CDR3 totals 12 residues. Between the trimmed V and J ends, which lost 3 bases and 7 bases, there was a span of 6 bases. DNA of the CDR3: TGTGCCAGCAGCCAGGGGGTTGAAAAACTGTTTTTT. It translates to CASSQGVEKLFF.

This clonotype was recorded at least ten times. This chain links TRBV6-6 with TRBJ2-2; 9 bases are a match to TRBD2. With 0 bases clipped from V and 2 bases from J, the junction kept 7 bases outside the gene matches. CDR3 length: 18 residues. Germline V gene lookup returns CDR1 MNHNY and CDR2 SVGAGI (reference sequence). CDR3 sequence: CASSYSASGTRNTGELFF. The CDR3, as DNA: TGTGCCAGCAGTTACTCAGCTAGCGGGACCCGAAACACCGGGGAGCTGTTTTTT.

This clonotype appeared many times. This chain links TRBV11-2 with TRBJ2-1; TRBD2 matches 8 bases. V trimming: 2 bases; J trimming: 7 bases; junction bases outside the gene matches: 13. The CDR3 contains 17 residues. Germline values: CDR1 SGHAT, CDR2 FQNNGV. The CDR3: CASSLRGGSGSHNEQFF. As DNA, the CDR3 is TGTGCCAGCAGCTTACGCGGTGGGAGCGGGAGTCATAATGAGCAGTTCTTC.

This clonotype has a count of ten or more. V usage is TRBV12-5 and J usage is TRBJ2-7, with D unclear. This CDR3 has 12 amino acids. Trimming took 0 bases from V and 4 from J, leaving 4 bases between them. CDR1 is LGHNT and CDR2 is FRNRAP in the germline V gene. The CDR3 DNA follows: TGTGCTAGTGGTTTGGTTTTTTACGAGCAGTACTTC. Residues: CASGLVFYEQYF.

This clonotype occurred many times. Here the CDR3 DNA reads TGTGCCAGCAGCTTAGCAGTCTCTGGAAACACCATATATTTT. Its protein product is CASSLAVSGNTIYF. The chain recombines TRBV11-2 with TRBJ1-3; D not certain. CDR3 length: 14 residues. The germline gives CDR1 SGHAT, CDR2 FQNNGV. The ends were cut back, 1 base at V and 0 bases at J, with 4 bases in the middle.

This clonotype was seen many times. This chain joins TRBV2 and TRBJ2-7, with TRBD1 matching over 9 bases. CDR3 size: 14 residues. The germline V gene encodes CDR1 SNHLY and CDR2 FYNNEI. Trimming at V came to 4 bases and at J to 5 bases, leaving 6 bases not matched to a gene. DNA of the CDR3: TGTGCCAGCAGTGTAAGGACAGGGGTCCACGAGCAGTACTTC. Translation: CASSVRTGVHEQYF.

This clonotype is labeled medium-sized (0.01 to 0.1%). The V and J genes are TRBV20-1 and TRBJ2-1; 14 bases line up with TRBD2. CDR1 is DFQATT and CDR2 is SNEGSKA in the germline V gene (reference sequence). CDR3 size: 15 residues. The J segment lost 6 bases and the V segment lost 3 bases, leaving 4 bases of the junction unmatched. The CDR3 reads CSARGTSGSGNEQFF. The CDR3 DNA reads TGCAGTGCTAGGGGGACTAGCGGGAGCGGCAATGAGCAGTTCTTC.

In its sample, this clonotype was seen many times. The V and J genes are TRBV20-1 and TRBJ2-1; D is perhaps TRBD2 (6 bases). CDR3 length: 14 residues. Trimming removed 0 bases from V and 2 bases from J, with 8 bases in between. Germline CDR1 and CDR2: DFQATT and SNEGSKA (reference sequence). The CDR3 DNA reads as TGCAGTGCTAGAGATCGGACTACCTACAATGAGCAGTTCTTC. Encoded protein: CSARDRTTYNEQFF.

The chain carries TRBV18 and TRBJ2-3; D unclear. Trimming shortened V by 2 bases and J by 0 bases, and 9 bases separated the two germline ends. CDR1 is KGHSH and CDR2 is LQKENI in the germline V gene. The CDR3 contains 15 residues. The CDR3 DNA follows: TGTGCCAGCTCACCAACGGCTGCTAGCACAGATACGCAGTATTTT. Translation: CASSPTAASTDTQYF. Based on the CDR3 plus reference TRBV18 and TRBJ2-3, the full variable domain is NAGVMQNPRHLVRRRGQEARLRCSPMKGHSHVYWYRQLPEEGLKFMVYLQKENIIDESGMPKERFSAEFPKEGPSILRIQQVVRGDSAAYFCASSPTAASTDTQYFGPGTRLTVL.

To note about this clonotype: One end of the junction varies from germline; a read error may be responsible. The rearrangement joins TRBV6-5 to TRBJ2-1, with D unclear. CDR1 and CDR2 (germline): MNHEY, SVGAGI. The CDR3 spans 15 residues. The CDR3 bases are TGCGCCAGCCCAAGGGCCCCTGATCAGCACAATGAGCAGTTCTTC. This gives the protein CASPRAPDQHNEQFF.

J is TRBJ2-1 and V is TRBV20-1, with 13 bases lining up with TRBD2. J gave up 7 bases and V 5 bases, and 5 bases lay outside the gene matches. The CDR3 runs 14 residues. Germline V lookup: CDR1 DFQATT, CDR2 SNEGSKA (reference sequence). The CDR3 reads CSAGTSGGGNEQFF. The CDR3 nucleotides are TGCAGTGCTGGAACTAGCGGGGGGGGTAATGAGCAGTTCTTC.

This clonotype appeared many times. V and J are TRBV6-5 and TRBJ1-2; 9 bases line up with TRBD1. This CDR3 spans 16 amino acids. After removal of 6 bases from V and 2 bases from J, the junction contained 10 bases not matched to a gene. Per germline, CDR1 MNHEY and CDR2 SVGAGI. The CDR3 reads CASRPSRGQGNYGYTF. The DNA of the CDR3 is TGTGCCAGCAGACCCTCCCGAGGACAGGGGAACTATGGCTACACCTTC.

This clonotype was observed at least ten times. This sequence joins TRBV7-8 and TRBJ2-7; TRBD2 aligns across 12 bases. Germline V gene lookup returns CDR1 SGHVS and CDR2 FQNEAQ. The CDR3 runs 16 residues. J lost 3 bases, V lost 0 bases, and 3 bases had no gene match. The CDR3 DNA reads as TGTGCCAGCAGCTTAGCTCCGGGACTAGCGGGCTACGAGCAGTACTTC. As protein: CASSLAPGLAGYEQYF. Complete variable domain (other parts from reference TRBV7-8 and TRBJ2-7): GAGVSQSPRYKVAKRGQDVALRCDPISGHVSLFWYQQALGQGPEFLTYFQNEAQLDKSGLPSDRFFAERPEGSVSTLKIQRTQQEDSAVYLCASSLAPGLAGYEQYFGPGTRLTVT.

This clonotype has a count of ten or more. The V call is TRBV20-1, the J call TRBJ2-2; 9 bases agree with TRBD1. Germline lookup yields CDR1 DFQATT and CDR2 SNEGSKA (reference sequence). The CDR3 extends over 18 amino acids. With 3 bases clipped from V and 2 bases from J, the junction kept 13 bases outside the gene matches. As DNA, the CDR3 is TGCAGTGCTAGGGTAATGAGGACAGGGGACGGAAACACCGGGGAGCTGTTTTTT. It translates to CSARVMRTGDGNTGELFF.

This clonotype came up many times. The CDR3 DNA sequence: TGTGCCAGCAGCTTAGAAGGATATGGCTACACCTTC. It is translated as CASSLEGYGYTF. The chain joins TRBV7-2 to TRBJ1-2; no clear D. This CDR3 is built from 12 residues. V was cut by 1 base and J by 5 bases, with 5 bases left in between. The germline V gene encodes CDR1 SGHTA and CDR2 FQGNSA.

The rearrangement links TRBV12-3 or TRBV12-4 to TRBJ1-1; a weak D match, TRBD1 (5 bases). The CDR3 sequence is 14 residues long. The V gene lost 5 bases and the J gene lost 1 base, with 11 bases spanning the gap. The CDR3 DNA reads TGTGCCAGCAGTGAGGGACGGAGGAACACTGAAGCTTTCTTT. As protein: CASSEGRRNTEAFF.

This clonotype was recorded at least ten times. This sequence joins TRBV29-1 and TRBJ2-7; D call uncertain. Trimming removed 4 bases at V and 6 bases at J, with 19 bases between. CDR3 size: 14 residues. CDR1 is SQVTM, CDR2 ANQGSEA, per germline. The CDR3 DNA is TGCAGCGTTGTGCCCCGCGGCATCTCATCCGAGCAGTACTTC. Its protein is CSVVPRGISSEQYF.

CDR3 DNA sequence: TGTGCCAGCAGCCCCCTACAGGGACCGGGCCAGCCCCAGCATTTT. Translating gives CASSPLQGPGQPQHF. This chain uses TRBV6-6 with TRBJ1-5; TRBD1 might be the D (6 bases). The CDR3 sequence is 15 residues long. The germline V gene encodes CDR1 MNHNY and CDR2 SVGAGI (reference sequence). The ends were cut back, 6 bases at V and 7 bases at J, with 19 bases in the middle.

This clonotype was recorded at least ten times. A much more abundant neighbour one base away suggests this may be a read error. V gene TRBV27 combines with J gene TRBJ2-1; D gene ambiguous. The V and J ends lost 8 bases and 5 bases respectively, with 13 bases between them. The CDR3 consists of 13 residues. Germline V gene sequence: CDR1 MNHEY, CDR2 SMNVEV (reference sequence). CDR3: CASRAGNDNEQFF. The CDR3 DNA reads TGTGCCAGCCGTGCTGGGAACGACAATGAGCAGTTCTTC.